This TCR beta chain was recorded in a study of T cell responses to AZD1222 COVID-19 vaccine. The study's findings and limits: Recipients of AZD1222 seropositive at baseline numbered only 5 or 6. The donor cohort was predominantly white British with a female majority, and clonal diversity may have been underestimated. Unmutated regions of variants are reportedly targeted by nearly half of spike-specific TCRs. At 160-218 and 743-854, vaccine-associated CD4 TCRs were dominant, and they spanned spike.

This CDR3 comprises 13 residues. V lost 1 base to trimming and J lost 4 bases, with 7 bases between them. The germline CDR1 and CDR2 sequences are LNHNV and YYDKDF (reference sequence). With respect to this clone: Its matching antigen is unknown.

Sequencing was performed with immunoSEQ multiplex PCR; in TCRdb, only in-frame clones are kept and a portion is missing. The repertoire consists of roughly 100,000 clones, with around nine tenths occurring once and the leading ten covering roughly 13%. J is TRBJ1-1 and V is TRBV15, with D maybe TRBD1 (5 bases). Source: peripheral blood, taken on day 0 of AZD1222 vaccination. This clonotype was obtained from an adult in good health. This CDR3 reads CATSRVGVTEAFF. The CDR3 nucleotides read TGTGCCACCAGCAGAGTGGGGGTCACTGAAGCTTTCTTT.